This T cell receptor beta chain was profiled in a study of blood T cell repertoires in COVID-19. Study-level information: From the United States, Italy and Spain came samples of acute and convalescent COVID-19. The cDNA or gDNA used as material had been derived from T cells, B-cell-depleted T cells, or PBMCs.

Authors' analysis steps: The assay estimated nucleated cells by amplifying reference gene primers. Using immunoSEQ multiplex PCR, the repertoire was profiled, and TCRdb retains in-frame clones only, with some absent. V, J and clone size were drawn from that table, and D and trimming were deduced from the DNA. The sample lists under 350,000 clones; more than 75% were seen once. The CDR3 contains 17 residues. Germline lookup yields CDR1 SGHTA and CDR2 FQGNSA. V dropped 7 bases and J dropped 2; count of bases not matched to a gene: 15. This clonotype was sampled from a man aged 70 or older with acute or convalescent COVID-19. Sequencing used peripheral blood. This chain links TRBV7-2 with TRBJ2-3; 7 bases map to TRBD2. The chain's CDR3 is CASTAYTRAGYTDTQYF. CDR3 bases: TGTGCCAGCACCGCTTATACAAGAGCGGGGTACACAGATACGCAGTATTTT.